One sample yielded the 7 T cell receptor beta chains listed below, sequenced in a study of identifying expanded T cells in peripheral blood. Some clones are missing from TCRdb's copy, which holds only in-frame ones; the method was immunoSEQ multiplex PCR. The sample lists 75,000 to 90,000 clones; 80% to 90% were seen once. The sample consisted of blood. Every receptor here comes from a person aged 18 to 70 in good health.

This clone has a single count. This chain connects TRBV15 to TRBJ2-1, with a possible D match to TRBD2 (5 bases). The V gene lost 0 bases and the J gene lost 7 bases, with 10 bases spanning the gap. Germline V gives CDR1 LNHNV, CDR2 YYDKDF (reference sequence). The CDR3 covers 14 residues. CDR3 in amino acids: CATSRDGGQNEQFF. CDR3 bases: TGTGCCACCAGCAGAGATGGAGGCCAAAATGAGCAGTTCTTC.

This sequence joins TRBV21-1 and TRBJ1-3. TRBV21-1 has pseudogene status. This CDR3 spans 15 amino acids. The chain's CDR3 is CASSKVTISGNTIYF. In nucleotides, the CDR3 is TGTGCCAGCAGCAAAGTTACCATCTCTGGAAACACCATATATTTT.

V and J are TRBV6-1 and TRBJ1-4, with a possible D match to TRBD1 (5 bases). The germline V gene has CDR1 MNHNS and CDR2 SASEGT. The germline V and J ends were trimmed by 2 bases and 10 bases, with 14 bases remaining between them. There are 14 residues in the CDR3. In DNA form, the CDR3 reads TGTGCCAGCAGTGAAAACGCCGGGGCGGGAAAACTGTTTTTT. It specifies CASSENAGAGKLFF.

Only a few counts were recorded for this clone. The CDR3 DNA sequence: TGTGCCAGCAAAGTGGGGAGTTCTATCTACAATGAGCAGTTCTTC. It is translated as CASKVGSSIYNEQFF. The rearrangement links TRBV27 to TRBJ2-1; possible D gene TRBD2, 5 bases. The germline V and J ends were trimmed by 7 bases and 3 bases, with 16 bases remaining between them. Germline V gene sequence: CDR1 MNHEY, CDR2 SMNVEV (reference sequence). The CDR3 spans 15 residues.

The V and J genes are TRBV28 and TRBJ1-3; D perhaps matches TRBD1 (5 bases). This CDR3 contains 15 residues. The V end was cut by 5 bases, the J end by 3 bases, with 14 bases between. Germline V lookup: CDR1 MDHEN, CDR2 SYDVKM. The CDR3 DNA reads TGTGCCAGCAGTGGGGGATGGCAAGGTGGAAACACCATATATTTT. Protein product: CASSGGWQGGNTIYF.

CDR3 in amino acids: CASSLKGGMSTDTQYF. In nucleotides, the CDR3 is TGTGCCAGCAGCTTAAAGGGGGGGATGAGCACAGATACGCAGTATTTT. The rearrangement uses TRBV7-3 and TRBJ2-3, with D possibly being TRBD2 (7 bases). V lost 1 base and J 0 bases, leaving 11 bases between the germline ends. Germline-derived CDR1 and CDR2 are SGHTA and FQGTGA. The CDR3 spans 16 residues. The full variable domain, rest sourced from reference TRBV7-3 and TRBJ2-3, is GAGVSQTPSNKVTEKGKYVELRCDPISGHTALYWYRQSLGQGPEFLIYFQGTGAADDSGLPNDRFFAVRPEGSVSTLKIQRTERGDSAVYLCASSLKGGMSTDTQYFGPGTRLTVL.

This chain uses TRBV9 with TRBJ2-5; 10 bases align to TRBD1. The junction had 4 bases not matched to a gene; V was cut back by 3 bases and J by 2 bases. The CDR3 consists of 15 residues. Germline V CDR1 and CDR2: SGDLS, YYNGEE. CDR3 nucleotide sequence: TGTGCCAGCAGCGGGGGACAGGGGTTGCAAGAGACCCAGTACTTC. It translates to CASSGGQGLQETQYF.